This is a list of T cell receptor beta chains from one sample in a study of blood T cell repertoires in COVID-19. Generated by immunoSEQ multiplex PCR, the TCRdb table keeps only in-frame clones and is missing some. Of about 47,000 clones in the sample, around 86% were seen once. The sample comprised peripheral blood. These TCRs come from a man in his 60s with active COVID-19. CDR3s include the opening cysteine and the closing phenylalanine or tryptophan. D genes are given only for firm matches. Clone size is stated in some rows and not others, as once, few, many or a class when expanded.

d_gene	v_gene	abundance	j_gene	CDR3nt	CDR3aa
TRBD2	TRBV7-2	once	TRBJ2-5	TGTGCCAGCAGCGGAGGACTAGCGGGGTACCAAGAGACCCAGTACTTC	CASSGGLAGYQETQYF
NA	TRBV5-1	NA	TRBJ2-1	TGCGCCAGCAGCTACAGTACCGGCCGGGAAAGGCAGTTCTTC	CASSYSTGRERQFF
NA	TRBV28	NA	TRBJ2-7	TGTGCCAGCAGCACAGCCGGGACAAGGGAGGGTAAGCAGTACTTC	CASSTAGTREGKQYF
NA	TRBV12-3/TRBV12-4	NA	TRBJ1-3	TGTGCCAGCAGTAGGACAGACAACATATATTTT	CASSRTDNIYF
NA	TRBV19	NA	TRBJ2-7	TGTGCCAGTAGTATAGAACAGGGTGGCGAGCAGTACTTC	CASSIEQGGEQYF
NA	TRBV6-2/TRBV6-3	NA	TRBJ2-4	TGTGCCAGCAGTTACTCACACGCCAAAAACATTCAGTACTTC	CASSYSHAKNIQYF
NA	TRBV14	once	TRBJ2-7	TGTGCCAGCAGCCCCCTGGGCCTTAGATATTACTTC	CASSPLGLRYYF
TRBD1	TRBV6-5	NA	TRBJ1-3	TGTGCCAGCAGAGGACAGGGGGGTGGAAACACCATATATTTT	CASRGQGGGNTIYF
NA	TRBV7-3	once	TRBJ2-2	TGTGCCAGCAGTAATACAGGAGTTGACACCGGGGAGCTGTTTTTT	CASSNTGVDTGELFF
TRBD1	TRBV6-2/TRBV6-3	once	TRBJ1-5	TGTGCCAGCAGTTACGACAGGGGGCTAAATCAGCCCCAGCATTTT	CASSYDRGLNQPQHF
NA	TRBV28	NA	TRBJ1-1	TGTGCCAGCAGTTTACCCAATCTAGGGAGGGGGACTGAAGCTTTCTTT	CASSLPNLGRGTEAFF
TRBD2	TRBV14	NA	TRBJ2-1	TGTGCCAGCAGCCAAGATCTGATAGCGGGAGTTGCGAATGAGCAGTTCTTC	CASSQDLIAGVANEQFF
NA	TRBV9	NA	TRBJ2-3	TGTGCCAGCAGCGCGGCGGGAATTCTAGATACGCAGTATTTT	CASSAAGILDTQYF
TRBD1	TRBV30	NA	TRBJ1-3	TGTGCCTGGAGTTGGGGGTCATCCAGGGGGAACACCATATATTTT	CAWSWGSSRGNTIYF
NA	TRBV5-4	NA	TRBJ1-3	TGTGCCAGCAGCTTGGCAGGGAAAAGATCTGGAAACACCATATATTTT	CASSLAGKRSGNTIYF
TRBD2	TRBV2	NA	TRBJ2-1	TGTGCCAGCAGTGAACAGCGGGGGGGCGGGAATGAGCAGTTCTTC	CASSEQRGGGNEQFF
NA	TRBV15	NA	TRBJ1-3	TGTGCCACCAGCACCGGACGGGGGGCTAGAAACACCATATATTTT	CATSTGRGARNTIYF
NA	TRBV24-1	NA	TRBJ2-1	TGTGCCACCAGTGACCTCCTTCAAGGGGACAATGAGCAGTTCTTC	CATSDLLQGDNEQFF
TRBD2	TRBV16	few	TRBJ2-1	TGTGCCAGCAGCCAAGTACTAGCGATTGAGCAGTTCTTC	CASSQVLAIEQFF
NA	TRBV5-6	NA	TRBJ2-3	TGTGCCAGCAGCTTCTTAGGGGTGGGCACAGATACGCAGTATTTT	CASSFLGVGTDTQYF
TRBD1	TRBV7-9	NA	TRBJ2-5	TGTGCCAGCAGCTTGGGACAGAAAGAGACCCAGTACTTC	CASSLGQKETQYF
NA	TRBV20-1	NA	TRBJ2-3	TGCAGTGCTAGTGTACCGAAAGGTGACTTGCATACGCAGTATTTT	CSASVPKGDLHTQYF
NA	TRBV11-2	NA	TRBJ2-2	TGTGCCAGCAGCAGCGATATCGGGGAGCTGTTTTTT	CASSSDIGELFF
TRBD1	TRBV19	NA	TRBJ2-3	TGTGCCAGTAGTACAGACAGGGTCACAGATACGCAGTATTTT	CASSTDRVTDTQYF
NA	TRBV6-5	NA	TRBJ1-1	TGTGCCAGCAGTTACTCGACGGCAGGGGTGGCTGAAGCTTTCTTT	CASSYSTAGVAEAFF
TRBD1	TRBV5-6	NA	TRBJ2-7	TGTGCCAGCGGGACAGTCGATAGGCAGTACTTC	CASGTVDRQYF
NA	TRBV28	NA	TRBJ2-2	TGTGCCAGCAGGAACCCGGGAAACACCGGGGAGCTGTTTTTT	CASRNPGNTGELFF
TRBD2	TRBV15	NA	TRBJ2-2	TGTGCCACCAGCAAGACTAGCCCCGGGGAGCTGTTTTTT	CATSKTSPGELFF
TRBD1	TRBV10-3	few	TRBJ1-1	TGTGCCATCAGGAACAGGGGGCTTAACACTGAAGCTTTCTTT	CAIRNRGLNTEAFF
TRBD1	TRBV5-1	NA	TRBJ1-1	TGCGCCAGCAGGTTAGGGGACAGCTGGGTCATGAAGGAAGCTTTCTTT	CASRLGDSWVMKEAFF
TRBD2	TRBV2	NA	TRBJ2-3	TGTGCCAGCAGTGAGGGGCTAGCGGTCCAGGATACGCAGTATTTT	CASSEGLAVQDTQYF
NA	TRBV19	NA	TRBJ1-5	TGTGCCAGTAGTATCCAAACAGGGAATCAGCCCCAGCATTTT	CASSIQTGNQPQHF
TRBD2	TRBV2	NA	TRBJ2-3	TGTGCCAGCAGAGCACTAGCGTCCAGCACAGATACGCAGTATTTT	CASRALASSTDTQYF
NA	TRBV4-2	NA	TRBJ1-2	TGTGCCAGCAGCCAAGGTTTAAGCAGCGGAGGGGGCTACACCTTC	CASSQGLSSGGGYTF
TRBD2	TRBV3-1/TRBV3-2	NA	TRBJ2-2	TGTGCCAGCAGCCAAGATCGGCTAGCGGGGGTTCCCGGGGAGCTGTTTTTT	CASSQDRLAGVPGELFF
NA	TRBV1	NA	TRBJ2-7	TGCACCAGCAGCCGAGAGGTTGCCGCCAGGCTAGCGGCAACCTACGAGCAGTACTTC	CTSSREVAARLAATYEQYF
TRBD1	TRBV19	NA	TRBJ2-7	TGTGCCAGTAGTAGAGAGGGACAGACCTACGAGCAGTACTTC	CASSREGQTYEQYF